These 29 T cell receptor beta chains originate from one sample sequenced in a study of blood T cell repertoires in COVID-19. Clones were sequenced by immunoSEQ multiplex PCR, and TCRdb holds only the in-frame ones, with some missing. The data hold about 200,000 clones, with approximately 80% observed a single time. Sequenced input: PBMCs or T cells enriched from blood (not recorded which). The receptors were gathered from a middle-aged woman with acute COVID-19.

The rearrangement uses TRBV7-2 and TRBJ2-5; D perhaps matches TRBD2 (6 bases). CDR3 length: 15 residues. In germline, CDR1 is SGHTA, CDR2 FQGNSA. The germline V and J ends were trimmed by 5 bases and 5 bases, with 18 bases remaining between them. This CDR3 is CASSPAQLAGETQYF. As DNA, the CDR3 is TGTGCCAGCAGCCCCGCACAACTAGCAGGCGAGACCCAGTACTTC.

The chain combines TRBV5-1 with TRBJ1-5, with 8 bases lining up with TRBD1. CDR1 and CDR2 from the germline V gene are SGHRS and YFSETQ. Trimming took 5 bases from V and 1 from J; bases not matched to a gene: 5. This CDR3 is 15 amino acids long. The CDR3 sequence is CASRLDRGSNQPQHF. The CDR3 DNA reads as TGCGCCAGCAGGTTAGACAGGGGAAGCAATCAGCCCCAGCATTTT.

In nucleotides, the CDR3 is TGTGCCAGCGGCATGGGACAGGGTAATTCACCCCTCCACTTT. Its protein is CASGMGQGNSPLHF. This sequence joins TRBV6-4 and TRBJ1-6; TRBD1 aligns across 9 bases. Trimming at V came to 8 bases and at J to 6 bases, leaving 5 bases not matched to a gene. From germline, CDR1 is MRHNA and CDR2 SNTAGT. The CDR3 covers 14 residues.

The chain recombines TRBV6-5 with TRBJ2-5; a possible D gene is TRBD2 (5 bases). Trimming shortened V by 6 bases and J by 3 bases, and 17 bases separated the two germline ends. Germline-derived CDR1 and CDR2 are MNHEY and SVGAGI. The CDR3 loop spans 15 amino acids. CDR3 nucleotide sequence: TGTGCCAGCAGGAACTATGACGGGGTCAAAGAGACCCAGTACTTC. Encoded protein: CASRNYDGVKETQYF.

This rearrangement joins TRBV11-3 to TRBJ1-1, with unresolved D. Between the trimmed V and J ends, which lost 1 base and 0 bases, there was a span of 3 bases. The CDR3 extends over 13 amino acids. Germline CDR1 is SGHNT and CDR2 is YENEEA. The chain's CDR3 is CASSLGVNTEAFF. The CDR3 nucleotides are TGTGCCAGCAGCTTAGGAGTGAACACTGAAGCTTTCTTT.

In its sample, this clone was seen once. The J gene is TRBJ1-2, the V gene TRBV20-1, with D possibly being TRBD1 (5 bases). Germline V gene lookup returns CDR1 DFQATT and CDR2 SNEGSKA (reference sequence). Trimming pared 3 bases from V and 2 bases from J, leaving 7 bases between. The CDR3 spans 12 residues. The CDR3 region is CSASPGNYGYTF. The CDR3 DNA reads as TGCAGTGCTAGTCCAGGGAACTATGGCTACACCTTC.

CDR3 loop: CASSLPTTDTQYF. DNA of the CDR3: TGTGCCAGCAGCTTGCCTACCACAGATACGCAGTATTTT. J is TRBJ2-3 and V is TRBV5-4; D uncertain. V dropped 1 base and J dropped 2 bases, with 5 bases sitting between them. The CDR3 has 13 amino acids. The germline V gene has CDR1 SGHNT and CDR2 YYREEE (reference sequence).

The CDR3 bases are TGTGCCAGCGTTCCAGGTCCTAGCGGGGGGGCGAACACCGGGGAGCTGTTTTTT. This encodes CASVPGPSGGANTGELFF. The chain joins TRBV6-8 to TRBJ2-2, with TRBD2 identical over 12 bases. Germline loops: CDR1 MNHGY, CDR2 SAAAGT. The CDR3 covers 18 residues. Trimming at V came to 8 bases and at J to 0 bases, leaving 10 bases not matched to a gene.

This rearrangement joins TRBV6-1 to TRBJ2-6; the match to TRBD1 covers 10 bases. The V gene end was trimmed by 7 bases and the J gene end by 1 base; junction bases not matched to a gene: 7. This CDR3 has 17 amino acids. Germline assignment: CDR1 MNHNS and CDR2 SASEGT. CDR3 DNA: TGTGCCAGCACTGACAGGGGGCTATTTTCTGGGGCCAACGTCCTGACTTTC. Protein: CASTDRGLFSGANVLTF.

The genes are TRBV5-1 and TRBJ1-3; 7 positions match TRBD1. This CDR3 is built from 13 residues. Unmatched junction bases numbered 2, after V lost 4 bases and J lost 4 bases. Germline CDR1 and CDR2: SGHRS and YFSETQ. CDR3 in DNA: TGCGCCAGCAGCCCAGGGGGGGGAAACACCATATATTTT. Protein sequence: CASSPGGGNTIYF. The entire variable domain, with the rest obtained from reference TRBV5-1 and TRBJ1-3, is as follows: KAGVTQTPRYLIKTRGQQVTLSCSPISGHRSVSWYQQTPGQGLQFLFEYFSETQRNKGNFPGRFSGRQFSNSRSEMNVSTLELGDSALYLCASSPGGGNTIYFGEGSWLTVV.

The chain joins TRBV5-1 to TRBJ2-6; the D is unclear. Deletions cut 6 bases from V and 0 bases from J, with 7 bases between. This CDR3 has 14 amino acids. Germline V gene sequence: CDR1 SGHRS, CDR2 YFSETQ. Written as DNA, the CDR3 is TGCGCCAGCACCCCTAACTCTGGGGCCAACGTCCTGACTTTC. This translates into CASTPNSGANVLTF. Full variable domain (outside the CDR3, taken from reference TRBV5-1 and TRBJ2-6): KAGVTQTPRYLIKTRGQQVTLSCSPISGHRSVSWYQQTPGQGLQFLFEYFSETQRNKGNFPGRFSGRQFSNSRSEMNVSTLELGDSALYLCASTPNSGANVLTFGAGSRLTVL.

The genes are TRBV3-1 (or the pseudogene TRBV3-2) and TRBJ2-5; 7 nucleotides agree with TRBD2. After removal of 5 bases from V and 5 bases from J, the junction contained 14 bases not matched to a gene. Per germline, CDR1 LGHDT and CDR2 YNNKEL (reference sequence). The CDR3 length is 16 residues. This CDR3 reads CASSARAGVLGETQYF. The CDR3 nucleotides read TGTGCCAGCAGCGCCAGGGCGGGGGTCTTAGGTGAGACCCAGTACTTC.

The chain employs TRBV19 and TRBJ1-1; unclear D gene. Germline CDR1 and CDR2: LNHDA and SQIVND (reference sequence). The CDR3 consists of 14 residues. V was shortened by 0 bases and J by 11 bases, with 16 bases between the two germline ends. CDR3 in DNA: TGTGCCAGTAGTATAGAAGGCCCGGGAATAGGCGCTTTCTTT. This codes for CASSIEGPGIGAFF. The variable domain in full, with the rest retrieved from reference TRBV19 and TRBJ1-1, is DGGITQSPKYLFRKEGQNVTLSCEQNLNHDAMYWYRQDPGQGLRLIYYSQIVNDFQKGDIAEGYSVSREKKESFPLTVTSAQKNPTAFYLCASSIEGPGIGAFFGQGTRLTVV.

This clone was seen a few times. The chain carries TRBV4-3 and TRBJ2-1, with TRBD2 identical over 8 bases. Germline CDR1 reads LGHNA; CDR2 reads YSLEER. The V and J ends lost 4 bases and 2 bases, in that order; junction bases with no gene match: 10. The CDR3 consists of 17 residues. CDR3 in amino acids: CASSPSHALAAYNEQFF. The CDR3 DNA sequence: TGCGCCAGCAGCCCGAGTCATGCACTAGCGGCCTACAATGAGCAGTTCTTC.

As DNA, the CDR3 is TGTGCCACCAGTGAAAGGGACAGGGGGAGGGACGAGCAGTACTTC. This codes for CATSERDRGRDEQYF. The rearrangement joins TRBV24-1 to TRBJ2-7; TRBD1 matches 11 bases. Trimming cost V 4 bases and J 5 bases; bases outside gene matches: 6. This CDR3 is 15 amino acids long. Germline CDR1 is KGHDR and CDR2 is SFDVKD.

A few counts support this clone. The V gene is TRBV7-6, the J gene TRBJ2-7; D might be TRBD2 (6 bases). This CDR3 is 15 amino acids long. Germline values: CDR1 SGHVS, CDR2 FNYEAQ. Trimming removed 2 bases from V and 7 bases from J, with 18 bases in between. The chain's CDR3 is CASSLLGDGSGEQYF. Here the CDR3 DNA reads TGTGCCAGCAGCTTATTAGGGGACGGGAGCGGTGAGCAGTACTTC. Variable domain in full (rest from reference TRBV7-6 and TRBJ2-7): GAGVSQSPRYKVTKRGQDVALRCDPISGHVSLYWYRQALGQGPEFLTYFNYEAQQDKSGLPNDRFSAERPEGSISTLTIQRTEQRDSAMYRCASSLLGDGSGEQYFGPGTRLTVT.

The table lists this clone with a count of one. For the CDR3, the DNA is TGTGCCAGCAGTGACGGAGGAATCGGCTACACCTTC. This encodes CASSDGGIGYTF. This chain uses TRBV25-1 with TRBJ1-2, with D uncertain. The CDR3 is made up of 12 amino acids. Between the trimmed V and J ends, which lost 3 bases and 8 bases, there was a span of 10 bases. The germline V gene encodes CDR1 MGHDK and CDR2 SYGVNS.

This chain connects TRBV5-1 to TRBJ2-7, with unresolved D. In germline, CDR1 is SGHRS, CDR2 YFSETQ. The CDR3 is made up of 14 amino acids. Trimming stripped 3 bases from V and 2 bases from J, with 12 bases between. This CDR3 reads CASSSNRTPYEQYF. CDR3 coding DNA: TGCGCCAGCAGCTCGAATAGAACCCCCTACGAGCAGTACTTC.

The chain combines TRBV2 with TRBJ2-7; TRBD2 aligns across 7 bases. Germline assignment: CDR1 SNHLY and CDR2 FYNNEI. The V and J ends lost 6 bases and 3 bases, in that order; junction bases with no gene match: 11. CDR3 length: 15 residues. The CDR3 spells CASRGASGFFYEQYF. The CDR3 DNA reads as TGTGCCAGCAGGGGAGCTAGCGGATTTTTCTACGAGCAGTACTTC.

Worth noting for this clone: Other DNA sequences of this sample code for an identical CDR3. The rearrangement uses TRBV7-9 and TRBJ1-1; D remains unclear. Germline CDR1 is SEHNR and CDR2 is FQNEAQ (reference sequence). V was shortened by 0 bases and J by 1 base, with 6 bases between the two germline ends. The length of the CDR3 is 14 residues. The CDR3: CASSLAARNTEAFF. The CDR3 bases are TGTGCCAGCAGCTTAGCGGCCAGGAACACTGAAGCTTTCTTT.

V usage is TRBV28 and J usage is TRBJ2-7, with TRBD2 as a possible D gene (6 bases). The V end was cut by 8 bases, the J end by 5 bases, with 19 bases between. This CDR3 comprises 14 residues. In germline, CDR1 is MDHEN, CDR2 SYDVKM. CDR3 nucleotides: TGTGCCAGCCGCTCTCCCGGGGGTACCCACGAGCAGTACTTC. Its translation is CASRSPGGTHEQYF.

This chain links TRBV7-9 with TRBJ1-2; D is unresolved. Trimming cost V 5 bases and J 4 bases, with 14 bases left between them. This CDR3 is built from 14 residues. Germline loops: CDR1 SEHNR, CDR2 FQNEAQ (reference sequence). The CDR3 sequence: CASSPVEERYGYTF. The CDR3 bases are TGTGCCAGCAGCCCCGTGGAGGAACGCTATGGCTACACCTTC.

The CDR3 DNA reads TGCAGCGGCACGGGCACAGATACGCAGTATTTT. Protein sequence: CSGTGTDTQYF. The V gene is TRBV29-1, the J gene TRBJ2-3; D not certain. V gave up 7 bases and J gave up 1 base, with 6 bases separating them. CDR1 SQVTM and CDR2 ANQGSEA come from the germline V gene. The CDR3 spans 11 residues.

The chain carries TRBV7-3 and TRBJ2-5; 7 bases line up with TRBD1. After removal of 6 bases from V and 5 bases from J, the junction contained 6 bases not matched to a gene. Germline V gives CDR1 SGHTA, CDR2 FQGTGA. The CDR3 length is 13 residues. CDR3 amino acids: CASSPGQLETQYF. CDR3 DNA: TGTGCCAGCAGTCCGGGACAGCTGGAGACCCAGTACTTC.

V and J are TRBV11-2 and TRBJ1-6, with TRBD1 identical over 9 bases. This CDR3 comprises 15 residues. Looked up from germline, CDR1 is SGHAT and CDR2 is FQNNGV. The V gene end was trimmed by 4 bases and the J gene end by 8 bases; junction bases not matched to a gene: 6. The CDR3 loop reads CASSSYRGRYSPLHF. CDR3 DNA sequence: TGTGCCAGCAGCTCGTACAGGGGGCGGTATTCACCCCTCCACTTT. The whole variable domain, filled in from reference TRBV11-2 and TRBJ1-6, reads EAGVAQSPRYKIIEKRQSVAFWCNPISGHATLYWYQQILGQGPKLLIQFQNNGVVDDSQLPKDRFSAERLKGVDSTLKIQPAKLEDSAVYLCASSSYRGRYSPLHFGNGTRLTVT.

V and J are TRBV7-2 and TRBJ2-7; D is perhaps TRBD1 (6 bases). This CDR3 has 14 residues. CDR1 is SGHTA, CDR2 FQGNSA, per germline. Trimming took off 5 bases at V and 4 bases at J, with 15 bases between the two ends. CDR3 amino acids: CASSRTAGVYEQYF. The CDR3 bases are TGTGCCAGCAGCCGGACCGCAGGGGTATACGAGCAGTACTTC.

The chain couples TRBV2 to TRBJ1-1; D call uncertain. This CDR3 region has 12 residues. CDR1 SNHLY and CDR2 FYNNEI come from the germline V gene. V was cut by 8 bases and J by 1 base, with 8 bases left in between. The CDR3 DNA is TGTGCCAGCCGAGAGCAGAACACTGAAGCTTTCTTT. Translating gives CASREQNTEAFF.

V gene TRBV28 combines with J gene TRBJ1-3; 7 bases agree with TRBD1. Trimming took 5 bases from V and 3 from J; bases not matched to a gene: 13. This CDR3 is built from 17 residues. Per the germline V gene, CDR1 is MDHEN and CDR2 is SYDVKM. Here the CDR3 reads CASSAIGDSLYGNTIYF. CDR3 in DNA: TGTGCCAGCAGTGCCATAGGGGACAGCCTATATGGAAACACCATATATTTT.

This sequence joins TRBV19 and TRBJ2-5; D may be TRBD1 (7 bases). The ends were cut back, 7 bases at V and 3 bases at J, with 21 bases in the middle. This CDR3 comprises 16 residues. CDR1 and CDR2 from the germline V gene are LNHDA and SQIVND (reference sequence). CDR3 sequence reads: CASTDTPGQREETQYF. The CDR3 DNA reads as TGTGCCAGTACGGATACTCCGGGACAGCGGGAAGAGACCCAGTACTTC.